This T cell receptor (beta chain) was recovered during a study of T cells in Graves' hyperthyroidism and ophthalmopathy. General study findings and limits: For ophthalmopathy, model prediction preceded onset by a median roughly 6.2 months.

The CDR3 regions of TCR beta were amplified from RNA transcripts. When the TCR CDR3 underwent first-round RT-PCR, the HTBI primer set was used. MiXCR was run by TCRdb on the multiplex PCR reads, yielding one entry per CDR3 protein. The data contain around 350,000 distinct CDR3 sequences, about 13% of them singletons. The CDR3 is 12 amino acids. Trimming took 2 bases from V and 6 from J, leaving 8 bases between them. Germline loops: CDR1 MDHEN, CDR2 SYDVKM. This clonotype was counted ten times or more. The antigen is undetermined. Source material: blood. The chain has TRBV28 and TRBJ2-7; D is unresolved. The clonotype originates from a young woman with Graves' hyperthyroidism. As DNA, the CDR3 is TGTGCCAGCAGTTTAGTCCGAGGCGAGCAGTACTTC. Protein product: CASSLVRGEQYF.